The entry that follows covers one T cell receptor beta chain sequence. No antigen is known for it. The V end lost 3 bases, the J end lost 10 bases, and 13 bases lay between the germline ends. The germline gives CDR1 SGHNT, CDR2 YYREEE (reference sequence). CDR3 size: 12 residues. The sample is drawn from a study of long-term antiretroviral therapy in people with HIV. The study, taken as a whole, reports: Control repertoires displayed wider CDR3 length ranges than the HIV repertoires.

The assay used was immunoSEQ (version v3.0), run at survey level. TCRdb's copy holds only in-frame clones and misses some; the assay was immunoSEQ multiplex PCR. Here the sample spans 31,000 or so clones, approximately 96% being singletons. V is TRBV5-4 and J is TRBJ1-1; tentative D call: TRBD1 (6 bases). The sample was unsorted PBMCs, taken roughly 6.4 years after starting antiretroviral therapy. This sequence was found in a man under 40 with HIV. DNA for the CDR3: TGTGCCAGCAGCTCTCCAGGGGATTTAGCTTTCTTT. It specifies CASSSPGDLAFF. Drawing the rest from reference TRBV5-4 and TRBJ1-1, the complete variable domain is ETGVTQSPTHLIKTRGQQVTLRCSSQSGHNTVSWYQQALGQGPQFIFQYYREEENGRGNFPPRFSGLQFPNYSSELNVNALELDDSALYLCASSSPGDLAFFGQGTRLTVV.